A single sample is the source of the 17 T cell receptor beta chains below, sequenced in a study of T-cell reconstitution after alpha-beta-depleted transplantation in children. Unique molecular identifiers were used to barcode this TCRbeta library. A single record per CDR3 protein comes from TCRdb applying MiXCR to the PCR reads. The table has around 700,000 distinct CDR3 sequences, around 14% seen once; the top ten hold 0.79%. The sequences come from PBMCs, collected before TCRalphabeta/CD19-depleted stem cell transplant. Receptors originate from a girl aged 2-10 years with congenital amegakaryocytic thrombocytopenia, due to receive a stem cell transplant.

In this sample, this clonotype turned up many times. The J gene is TRBJ2-2, the V gene TRBV20-1, with D tentatively TRBD1 (6 bases). Germline values: CDR1 DFQATT, CDR2 SNEGSKA (reference sequence). The CDR3 length is 16 residues. V gave up 1 base and J gave up 7 bases, with 19 bases separating them. The CDR3 protein is CSARAGSGAVDGELFF. In DNA form, the CDR3 reads TGCAGTGCTAGAGCGGGTTCAGGGGCGGTCGACGGGGAGCTGTTTTTT.

This chain uses TRBV5-1 with TRBJ2-3, with D possibly TRBD2 on 6 matching bases. V was cut by 4 bases and J by 9 bases, with 21 bases left in between. Germline values: CDR1 SGHRS, CDR2 YFSETQ. This CDR3 has 15 amino acids. The CDR3 DNA is TGCGCCAGCAGCCTAGGGGCGGGGTCCCAATCGACGCAGTATTTT. This encodes CASSLGAGSQSTQYF.

The table lists this clonotype with many counts. This sequence joins TRBV5-1 and TRBJ1-1; D is perhaps TRBD1 (6 bases). The V gene lost 2 bases and the J gene lost 4 bases, with 9 bases spanning the gap. There are 13 residues in the CDR3. Germline V lookup: CDR1 SGHRS, CDR2 YFSETQ. CDR3 loop: CASSFNRVTEAFF. CDR3 sequence (DNA): TGCGCCAGCAGCTTTAACAGGGTCACTGAAGCTTTCTTT. Drawing the rest from reference TRBV5-1 and TRBJ1-1, the complete variable domain is KAGVTQTPRYLIKTRGQQVTLSCSPISGHRSVSWYQQTPGQGLQFLFEYFSETQRNKGNFPGRFSGRQFSNSRSEMNVSTLELGDSALYLCASSFNRVTEAFFGQGTRLTVV.

The chain is built from TRBV5-1 and TRBJ2-1; D ambiguous. Germline CDR1 and CDR2: SGHRS and YFSETQ. V was trimmed by 4 bases and J by 0 bases, leaving 8 bases between them. The CDR3 spans 14 residues. CDR3 region: CASSVVVSYNEQFF. DNA for the CDR3: TGCGCCAGCAGCGTAGTGGTCTCCTACAATGAGCAGTTCTTC.

The V call is TRBV10-3, the J call TRBJ1-4; 7 bases match TRBD1. CDR3 length: 15 residues. Germline trimming cut 3 bases from V and 5 bases from J; bases unmatched to any gene: 6. CDR1 and CDR2 from the germline V gene are ENHRY and SYGVKD. CDR3 amino acids: CAISDLGTVNEKLFF. The CDR3 DNA reads TGTGCCATCAGTGATCTGGGGACAGTAAATGAAAAACTGTTTTTT.

This clonotype turned up a few times. The V and J genes are TRBV4-2 and TRBJ2-2, with 13 bases fitting TRBD2. The CDR3 has 19 amino acids. The J segment lost 8 bases and the V segment lost 4 bases, leaving 16 bases of the junction unmatched. Germline V gene lookup returns CDR1 LGHNA and CDR2 YNFKEQ. DNA of the CDR3: TGTGCCAGCAGCCCTGAAACCCACCTTCGACTAGCGGGAGGAGGGGAGCTGTTTTTT. Encoded protein: CASSPETHLRLAGGGELFF.

The chain employs TRBV10-1 and TRBJ2-7; either TRBD1 or TRBD2 may fit D (5 bases each). The V end was cut by 6 bases, the J end by 3 bases, with 12 bases between. The CDR3 is 13 residues long. Germline CDR1 WNHNN, CDR2 SYGVQD (reference sequence). The CDR3 loop is CASRPGPSYEQYF. The CDR3 DNA reads TGCGCCAGCAGGCCGGGACCAAGCTACGAGCAGTACTTC.

This clonotype was counted a few times. The rearrangement links TRBV20-1 to TRBJ2-1; maybe TRBD2 (6 bases). Germline CDR1 DFQATT, CDR2 SNEGSKA (reference sequence). The CDR3 runs to 15 residues. Trimming stripped 5 bases from V and 3 bases from J, with 17 bases between. CDR3 sequence reads: CSACRGMGGYNEQFF. CDR3 nucleotide sequence: TGCAGTGCTTGCCGGGGGATGGGGGGCTACAATGAGCAGTTCTTC.

This clonotype was detected ten times or more. The chain links TRBV5-1 to TRBJ2-3; 8 nucleotides match TRBD1. Losses at the gene ends were 2 bases for V and 0 bases for J; bases not matched to a gene: 5. The CDR3 is 16 amino acids. The germline V gene encodes CDR1 SGHRS and CDR2 YFSETQ. CDR3 nucleotide sequence: TGCGCCAGCAGCTTCAGGGGGCATGGGAGCACAGATACGCAGTATTTT. It encodes CASSFRGHGSTDTQYF. Full variable domain (outside the CDR3, taken from reference TRBV5-1 and TRBJ2-3): KAGVTQTPRYLIKTRGQQVTLSCSPISGHRSVSWYQQTPGQGLQFLFEYFSETQRNKGNFPGRFSGRQFSNSRSEMNVSTLELGDSALYLCASSFRGHGSTDTQYFGPGTRLTVL.

This clonotype appeared many times. This rearrangement joins TRBV5-1 to TRBJ1-1; 8 bases are shared with TRBD1. Losses at the gene ends were 4 bases for V and 4 bases for J; bases not matched to a gene: 6. The CDR3 is made up of 14 amino acids. The V gene's germline CDR1 is SGHRS and CDR2 YFSETQ. The CDR3: CASSQDRGGTEAFF. The CDR3 DNA reads as TGCGCCAGCAGCCAAGACAGGGGAGGCACTGAAGCTTTCTTT.

This clonotype has a handful of counts. CDR3 in amino acids: CASSPTSVETQYF. The CDR3 region has the DNA TGTGCCAGCAGCCCGACTAGCGTTGAGACCCAGTACTTC. The chain employs TRBV2 and TRBJ2-5; 8 positions agree with TRBD2. The CDR3 covers 13 residues. Germline V gene data show CDR1 as SNHLY and CDR2 as FYNNEI. V dropped 6 bases and J dropped 5; count of bases not matched to a gene: 5.

This clonotype occurred many times. The V call is TRBV20-1, the J call TRBJ1-2, with D uncertain. V shed 0 bases and J shed 7 bases, with 9 bases lying between them. The CDR3 runs to 12 residues. Germline V gene sequence: CDR1 DFQATT, CDR2 SNEGSKA (reference sequence). The CDR3 bases are TGCAGTGCTAGAGATCAAGGGAGTGGCTACACCTTC. It is translated as CSARDQGSGYTF.

The rearrangement uses TRBV12-3 or TRBV12-4 and TRBJ1-4, with TRBD1 identical over 10 bases. This CDR3 spans 18 amino acids. Germline trimming cut 7 bases from V and 3 bases from J; bases unmatched to any gene: 14. The CDR3 DNA is TGTGCCAGCACCGATTTTGGGACAGGGGAACAGGCTAATGAAAAACTGTTTTTT. It is translated as CASTDFGTGEQANEKLFF.

Ten or more counts support this clonotype. This chain uses TRBV20-1 with TRBJ2-1; no clear D. Germline CDR1 DFQATT, CDR2 SNEGSKA (reference sequence). V shed 4 bases and J shed 4 bases, with 8 bases lying between them. The CDR3 totals 12 residues. The CDR3 nucleotides are TGCAGTGCTATTCACGGTTACAATGAGCAGTTCTTC. Translation gives CSAIHGYNEQFF.

As for this clonotype: Possible read error: a much larger clone is one base away. The CDR3 DNA sequence: TGCAGTGCATCATTCGTCTCCTACAAGCAGTACTTC. Its translation: CSASFVSYKQYF. V and J are TRBV29-1 and TRBJ2-7; D call uncertain. CDR1 and CDR2 from the germline V gene are SQVTM and ANQGSEA. The CDR3 covers 12 residues.

The V call is TRBV14, the J call TRBJ2-7, with D perhaps TRBD1 (5 bases). The ends were cut back, 2 bases at V and 4 bases at J, with 12 bases in the middle. CDR3 size: 14 residues. Germline CDR1 SGHDN, CDR2 FVKESK. CDR3 in DNA: TGTGCCAGCAGCCAAATCGCAGGGAATTACGAGCAGTACTTC. This gives the protein CASSQIAGNYEQYF. Full variable domain (remainder filled in from reference TRBV14 and TRBJ2-7): EAGVTQFPSHSVIEKGQTVTLRCDPISGHDNLYWYRRVMGKEIKFLLHFVKESKQDESGMPNNRFLAERTGGTYSTLKVQPAELEDSGVYFCASSQIAGNYEQYFGPGTRLTVT.

This clonotype has only a few counts. The rearrangement joins TRBV20-1 to TRBJ2-3; D gene unclear. Germline loops: CDR1 DFQATT, CDR2 SNEGSKA (reference sequence). Trimming left V 0 bases short and J 1 base short, with 11 bases between. This CDR3 region has 15 residues. The CDR3 loop reads CSARDRAEGTDTQYF. CDR3 bases: TGCAGTGCTAGAGATCGGGCGGAAGGCACAGATACGCAGTATTTT.